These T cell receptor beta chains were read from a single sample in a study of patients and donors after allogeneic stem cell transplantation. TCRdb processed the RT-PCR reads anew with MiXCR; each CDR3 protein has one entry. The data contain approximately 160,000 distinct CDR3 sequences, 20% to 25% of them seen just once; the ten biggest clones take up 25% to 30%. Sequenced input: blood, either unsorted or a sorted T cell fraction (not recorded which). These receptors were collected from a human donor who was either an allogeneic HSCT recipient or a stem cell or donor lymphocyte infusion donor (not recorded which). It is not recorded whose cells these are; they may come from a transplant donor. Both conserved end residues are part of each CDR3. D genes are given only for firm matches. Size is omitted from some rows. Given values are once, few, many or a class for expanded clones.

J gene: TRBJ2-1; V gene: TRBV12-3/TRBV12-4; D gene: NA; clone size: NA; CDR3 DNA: TGTGCCAGCAGTCAGGGGAGGAATGAGCAGTTCTTC; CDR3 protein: CASSQGRNEQFF
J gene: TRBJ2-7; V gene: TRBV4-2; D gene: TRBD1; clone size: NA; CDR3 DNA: TGTGCCAGCAGCGGGATTTCACAGGGGATCTACGAGCAGTACTTC; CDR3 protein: CASSGISQGIYEQYF
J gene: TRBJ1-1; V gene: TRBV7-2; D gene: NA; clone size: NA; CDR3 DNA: TGTGCCAGCAGCCGAAACAGGGTCCTTGCTGAAGCTTTCTTT; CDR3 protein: CASSRNRVLAEAFF
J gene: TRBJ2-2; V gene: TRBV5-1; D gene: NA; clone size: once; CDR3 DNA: TGCGCCAGCAGCTTGTACAGACTAACCGGGGAGCTGTTTTTT; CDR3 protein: CASSLYRLTGELFF
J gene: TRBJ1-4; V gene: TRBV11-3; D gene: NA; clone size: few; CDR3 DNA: TGTGCCAGCAGCTCACCGTCGGCAGATACTAATGAAAAACTGTTTTTT; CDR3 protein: CASSSPSADTNEKLFF
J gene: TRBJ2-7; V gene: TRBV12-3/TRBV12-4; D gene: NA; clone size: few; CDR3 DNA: TGTGCCAGCCGACCTGGGGGCATTGTCGAGCAGTACTTC; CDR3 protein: CASRPGGIVEQYF
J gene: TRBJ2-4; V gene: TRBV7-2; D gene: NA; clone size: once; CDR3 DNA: TGTGCCAGCAGCCCACTACGCGTAATAGCCAAAAACATTCAGTACTTC; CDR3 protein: CASSPLRVIAKNIQYF
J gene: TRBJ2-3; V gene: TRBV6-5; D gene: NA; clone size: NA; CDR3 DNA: TGTGCCAGCAGGACCTCAGGGTGGGCGCAGTATTTT; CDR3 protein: CASRTSGWAQYF
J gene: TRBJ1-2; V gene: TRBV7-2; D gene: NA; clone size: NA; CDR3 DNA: TGTGCCAGCAGCTCGACAATTAACTATGGCTACACCTTC; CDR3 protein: CASSSTINYGYTF
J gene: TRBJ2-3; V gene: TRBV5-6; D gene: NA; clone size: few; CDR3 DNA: TGTGCCAGCAGCTTGATCCCAGATACGCAGTATTTT; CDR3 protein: CASSLIPDTQYF
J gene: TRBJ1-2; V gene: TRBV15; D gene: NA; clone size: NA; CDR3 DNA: TGTGCCACCAGCAGACCGGGACGGCTCTATGGCTACACCTTC; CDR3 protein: CATSRPGRLYGYTF
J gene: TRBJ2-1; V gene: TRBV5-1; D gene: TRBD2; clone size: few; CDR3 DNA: TGCGCCAGCAGCACAACACCGACTAGCGGGGGGGCCGGTGAGCAGTTCTTC; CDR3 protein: CASSTTPTSGGAGEQFF
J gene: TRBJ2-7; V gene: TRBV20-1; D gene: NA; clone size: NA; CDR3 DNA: TGCAGTGCTAGACGGACCTACGAGCAGTACTTC; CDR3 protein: CSARRTYEQYF
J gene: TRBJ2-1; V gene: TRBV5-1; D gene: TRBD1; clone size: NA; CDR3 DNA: TGCGCCAGCAGCCTCCGGGACAGGTGGAGTCCCGTCTCCTACAATGAGCAGTTCTTC; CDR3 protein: CASSLRDRWSPVSYNEQFF
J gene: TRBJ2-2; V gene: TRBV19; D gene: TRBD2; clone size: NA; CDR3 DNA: TGTGCCACTGGACTTAGAGCGGGGAGTACCGGGGAGCTGTTTTTT; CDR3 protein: CATGLRAGSTGELFF
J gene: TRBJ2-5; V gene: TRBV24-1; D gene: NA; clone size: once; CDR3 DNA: TGTGCCACCAGCGAGGACCCTAGCGTGGAGACCCAGTACTTC; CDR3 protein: CATSEDPSVETQYF
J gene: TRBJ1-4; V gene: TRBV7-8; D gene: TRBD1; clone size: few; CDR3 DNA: TGTGCCAGCAGTCCCCCCGGGACAGCGAATGAAAAACTGTTTTTT; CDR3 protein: CASSPPGTANEKLFF
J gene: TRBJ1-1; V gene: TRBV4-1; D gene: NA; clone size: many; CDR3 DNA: TGCGCCAGCAGCCAAGGGACCCCGCCGGGTTCAGACACTGAAGCTTTCTTT; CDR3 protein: CASSQGTPPGSDTEAFF
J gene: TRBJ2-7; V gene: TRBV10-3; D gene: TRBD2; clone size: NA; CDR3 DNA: TGTGCCATCAGTGCATATATAGCGGGGGCACCCTACGAGCAGTACTTC; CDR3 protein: CAISAYIAGAPYEQYF
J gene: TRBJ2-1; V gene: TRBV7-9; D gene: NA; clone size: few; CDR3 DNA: TGTGCCAGCAGCCCTCCCGAGGGATATCGTTACAATGAGCAGTTCTTC; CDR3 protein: CASSPPEGYRYNEQFF
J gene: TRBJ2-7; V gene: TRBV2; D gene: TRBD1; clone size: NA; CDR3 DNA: TGTGCCAGCAGAGAATCAGGACAGGTAGTCTACGAGCAGTACTTC; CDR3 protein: CASRESGQVVYEQYF
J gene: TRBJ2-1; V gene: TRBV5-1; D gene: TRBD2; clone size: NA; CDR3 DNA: TGCGCCAGCAGCCTCTTAGCGGGGGCTGGGGTGGATGAGCAGTTCTTC; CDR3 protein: CASSLLAGAGVDEQFF
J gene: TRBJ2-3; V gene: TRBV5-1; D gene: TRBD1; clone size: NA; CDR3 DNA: TGCGCCAGCAGCCAAGGGACAGTTAGCACAGATACGCAGTATTTT; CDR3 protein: CASSQGTVSTDTQYF
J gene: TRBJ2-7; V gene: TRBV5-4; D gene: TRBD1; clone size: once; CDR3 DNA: TGTGCCAGCAGCTTGGACGTCGGACAGGGGCCGATTTCCTACGAGCAGTACTTC; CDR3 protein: CASSLDVGQGPISYEQYF
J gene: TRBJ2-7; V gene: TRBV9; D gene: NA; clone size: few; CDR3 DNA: TGTGCCAGCAGCCCCAGCGTAAGTCCCTACGAGCAGTACTTC; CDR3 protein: CASSPSVSPYEQYF
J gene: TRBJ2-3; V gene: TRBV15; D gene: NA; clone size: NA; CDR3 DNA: TGTGCCACCAGCAGGTTAGCGGTAGGCACAGATACGCAGTATTTT; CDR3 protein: CATSRLAVGTDTQYF
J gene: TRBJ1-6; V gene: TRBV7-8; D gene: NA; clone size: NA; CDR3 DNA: TGTGCCAGCAGTCTAGCTGGGACCTTGGGGGGACGCCTCCACTTT; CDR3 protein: CASSLAGTLGGRLHF
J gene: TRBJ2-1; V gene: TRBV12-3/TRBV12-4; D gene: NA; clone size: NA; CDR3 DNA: TGTGCCAGCAGTCCAGCCTACAATGAGCAGTTCTTC; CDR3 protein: CASSPAYNEQFF
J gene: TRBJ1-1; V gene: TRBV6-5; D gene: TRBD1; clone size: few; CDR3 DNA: TGTGCCAGCAAGCCGGGACAGGGGGCCGGGAACACTGAAGCTTTCTTT; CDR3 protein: CASKPGQGAGNTEAFF
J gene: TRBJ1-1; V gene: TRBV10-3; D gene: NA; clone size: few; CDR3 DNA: TGTGCCATCAGTGAGGCCCGGGCGAACACTGAAGCTTTCTTT; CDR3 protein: CAISEARANTEAFF
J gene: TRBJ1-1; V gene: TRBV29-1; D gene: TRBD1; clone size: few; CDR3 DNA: TGCAGCGTGGTGGGGACAGCCAACACTGAAGCTTTCTTT; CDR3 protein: CSVVGTANTEAFF
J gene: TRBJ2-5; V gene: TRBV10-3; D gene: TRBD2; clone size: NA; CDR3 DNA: TGTGCCATCGGGGGAGGGCAGATGGGAGAGACCCAGTACTTC; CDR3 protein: CAIGGGQMGETQYF
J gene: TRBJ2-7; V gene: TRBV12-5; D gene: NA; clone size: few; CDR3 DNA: TGTGCTAGTGGCCAGCTTTGGGAGCAGTACTTC; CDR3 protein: CASGQLWEQYF
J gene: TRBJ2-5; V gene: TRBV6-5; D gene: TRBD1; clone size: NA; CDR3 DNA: TGTGCCAGCAGTTACTCGAGGTGGGACAGGAGGTCCCCTGGGACCCAGTACTTC; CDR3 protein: CASSYSRWDRRSPGTQYF
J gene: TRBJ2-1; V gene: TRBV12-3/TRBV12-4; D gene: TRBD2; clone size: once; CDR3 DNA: TGTGCCAGCAAACCGGGACTACGCAATGAGCAGTTCTTC; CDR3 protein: CASKPGLRNEQFF
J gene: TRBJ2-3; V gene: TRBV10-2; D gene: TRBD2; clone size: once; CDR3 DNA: TGCGCCAGCAGTGAGTCGGGCGGGAGCGATACGCAGTATTTT; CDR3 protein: CASSESGGSDTQYF
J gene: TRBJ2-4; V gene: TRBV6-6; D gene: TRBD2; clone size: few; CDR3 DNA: TGTGCCAGCAGCTCCCCGGGGGGGGACATTCAGTACTTC; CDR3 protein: CASSSPGGDIQYF
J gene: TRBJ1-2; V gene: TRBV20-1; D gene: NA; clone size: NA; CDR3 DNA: TGCAGTGCTGAAGGAGCTAACTATGGCTACACCTTC; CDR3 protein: CSAEGANYGYTF
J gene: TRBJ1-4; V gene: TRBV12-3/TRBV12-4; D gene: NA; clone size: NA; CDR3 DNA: TGTGCCAGCACGTATTGGGGGGGGCAGTTGGCTGAAAAACTGTTTTTT; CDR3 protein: CASTYWGGQLAEKLFF
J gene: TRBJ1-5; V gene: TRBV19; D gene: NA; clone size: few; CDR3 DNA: TGTGCCAGTATCGGGGCAGGGGATCAGCCCCAGCATTTT; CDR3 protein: CASIGAGDQPQHF
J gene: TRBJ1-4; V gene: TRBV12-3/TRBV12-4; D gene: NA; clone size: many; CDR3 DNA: TGTGCCAGCATCCAGGGCGCATCTGGCGAAAAACTGTTTTTT; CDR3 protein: CASIQGASGEKLFF
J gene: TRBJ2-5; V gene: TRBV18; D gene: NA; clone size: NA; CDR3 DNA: TGTGCCAGCTCACCGTTTGCAGGGACGGAGACCCAGTACTTC; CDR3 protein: CASSPFAGTETQYF
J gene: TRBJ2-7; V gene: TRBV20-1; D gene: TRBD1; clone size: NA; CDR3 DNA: TGCAGTGCTAGAGATGAGGGACAGGGGGCGGGTGAGCAGTACTTC; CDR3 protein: CSARDEGQGAGEQYF
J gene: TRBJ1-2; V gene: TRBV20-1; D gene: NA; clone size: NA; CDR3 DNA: TGCAGTGCTAGAGAATCGGAGGCCGGCTACACCTTC; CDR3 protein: CSARESEAGYTF
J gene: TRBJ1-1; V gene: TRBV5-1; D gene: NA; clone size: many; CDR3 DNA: TGCGCCAGCAGCGCGAGACAGCAAACCGAAGCTTTCTTT; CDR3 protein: CASSARQQTEAFF
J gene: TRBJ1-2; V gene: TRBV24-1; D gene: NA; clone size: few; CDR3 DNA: TGTGCCACCGAAGGGGATGACTATGGCTACACCTTC; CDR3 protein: CATEGDDYGYTF
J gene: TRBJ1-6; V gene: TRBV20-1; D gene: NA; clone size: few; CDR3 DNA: TGCAGTGCTAGACAAGACGGCAACTATAATTCACCCCTCCACTTT; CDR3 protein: CSARQDGNYNSPLHF
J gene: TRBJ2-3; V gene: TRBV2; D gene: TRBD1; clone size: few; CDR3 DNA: TGTGCCAGCAGTACGACAGGGACCACGGATACGCAGTATTTT; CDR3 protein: CASSTTGTTDTQYF
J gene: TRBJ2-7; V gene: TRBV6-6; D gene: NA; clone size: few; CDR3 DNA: TGTGCCAGCAGTTCGTCCCAGGGCTTGGGACCGCTCTACGAGCAGTACTTC; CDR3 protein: CASSSSQGLGPLYEQYF
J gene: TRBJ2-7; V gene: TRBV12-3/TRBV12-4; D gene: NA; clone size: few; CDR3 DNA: TGTGCCAGCAGTCCCACCTCGCGCGGCTACGAGCAGTACTTC; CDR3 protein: CASSPTSRGYEQYF
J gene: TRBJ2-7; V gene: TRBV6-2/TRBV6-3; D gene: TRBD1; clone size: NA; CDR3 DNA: TGTGCCAGCAGTTACCGAAGGACAGGGAGCTCCTACGAGCAGTACTTC; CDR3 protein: CASSYRRTGSSYEQYF
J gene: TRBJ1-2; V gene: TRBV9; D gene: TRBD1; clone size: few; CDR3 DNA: TGTGCCAGCAGCGTAGTAACAGGGGATGGCTACACCTTC; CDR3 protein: CASSVVTGDGYTF
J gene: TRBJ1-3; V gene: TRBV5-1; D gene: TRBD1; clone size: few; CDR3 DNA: TGCGCCAGCAGCTTTTCAGGGGGCGAAGACACCATATATTTT; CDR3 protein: CASSFSGGEDTIYF
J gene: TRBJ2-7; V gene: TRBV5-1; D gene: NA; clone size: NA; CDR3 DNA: TGCGCCAGCAGCTTGTCTGAGCTCTACGAGCAGTACTTC; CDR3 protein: CASSLSELYEQYF
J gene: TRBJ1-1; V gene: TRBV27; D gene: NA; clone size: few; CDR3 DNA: TGTGCCAGCAGTGAAGGGGAGAACACTGAAGCTTTCTTT; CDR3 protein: CASSEGENTEAFF
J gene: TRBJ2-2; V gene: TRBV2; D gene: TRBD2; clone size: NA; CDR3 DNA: TGTGCCAGCAGTGGAGGACTAGCGGGGGGATACACCGGGGAGCTGTTTTTT; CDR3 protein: CASSGGLAGGYTGELFF
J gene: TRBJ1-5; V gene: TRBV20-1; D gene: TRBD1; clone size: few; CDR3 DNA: TGCAGTGCTCGGTACACTTTGGACAGGACCAATCAGCCCCAGCATTTT; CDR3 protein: CSARYTLDRTNQPQHF
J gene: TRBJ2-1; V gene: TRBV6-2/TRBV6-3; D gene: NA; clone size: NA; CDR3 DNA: TGTGCCAGCAGCCCTCCTAGGTGGGCCTACAATGAGCAGTTCTTC; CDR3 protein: CASSPPRWAYNEQFF
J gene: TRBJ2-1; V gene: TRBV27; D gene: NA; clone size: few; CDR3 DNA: TGTGCCAGCAGTTCTGGAGTTGAGCAGTTCTTC; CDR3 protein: CASSSGVEQFF